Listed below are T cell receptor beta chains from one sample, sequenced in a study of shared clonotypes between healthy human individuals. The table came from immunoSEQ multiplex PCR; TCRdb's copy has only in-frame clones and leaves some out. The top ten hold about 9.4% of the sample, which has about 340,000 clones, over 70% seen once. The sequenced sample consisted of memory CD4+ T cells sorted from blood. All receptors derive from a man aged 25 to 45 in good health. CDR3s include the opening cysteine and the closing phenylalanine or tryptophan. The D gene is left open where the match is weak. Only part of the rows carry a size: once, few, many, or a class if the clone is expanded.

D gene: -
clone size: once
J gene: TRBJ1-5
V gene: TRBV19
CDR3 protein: CASMKDGYSNQPQHF

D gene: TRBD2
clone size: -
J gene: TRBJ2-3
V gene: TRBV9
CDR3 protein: CASSVQPGLVGNTQYF

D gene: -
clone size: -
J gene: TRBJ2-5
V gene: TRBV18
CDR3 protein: CASSPPTARGETQYF

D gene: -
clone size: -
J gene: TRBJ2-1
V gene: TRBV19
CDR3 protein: CASSIPFPSRSRDEQFF

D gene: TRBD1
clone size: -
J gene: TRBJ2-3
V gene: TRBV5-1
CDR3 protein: CASSLEGDSSTDTQYF

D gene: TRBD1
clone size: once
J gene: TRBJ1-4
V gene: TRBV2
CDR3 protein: CASSAGQGTEKLFF

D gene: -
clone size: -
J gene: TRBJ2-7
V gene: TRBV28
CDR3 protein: CASSWRDSSYEQYF

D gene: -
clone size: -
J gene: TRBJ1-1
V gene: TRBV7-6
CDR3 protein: CASSPLSTELNTEAFF

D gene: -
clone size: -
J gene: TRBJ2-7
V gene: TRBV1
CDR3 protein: CTPKGGQDKSGVYEQYF

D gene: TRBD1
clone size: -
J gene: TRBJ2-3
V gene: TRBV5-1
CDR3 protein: CASSRPDRAHTDTQYF

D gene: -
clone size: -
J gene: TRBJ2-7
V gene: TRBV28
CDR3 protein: CASSLLLYEQYF

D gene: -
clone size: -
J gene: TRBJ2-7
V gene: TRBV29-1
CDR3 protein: CSVEGSVLGPHYEQYF

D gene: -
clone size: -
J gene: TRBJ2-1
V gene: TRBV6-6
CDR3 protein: CASSYRRGEQFF

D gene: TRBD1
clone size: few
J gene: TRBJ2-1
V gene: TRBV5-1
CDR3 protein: CASSEQGAINNEQFF

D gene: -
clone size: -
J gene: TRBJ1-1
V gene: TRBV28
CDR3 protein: CASSFSGAGTPVDF

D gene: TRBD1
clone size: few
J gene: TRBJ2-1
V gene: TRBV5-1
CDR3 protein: CASSLGTGPNEQFF

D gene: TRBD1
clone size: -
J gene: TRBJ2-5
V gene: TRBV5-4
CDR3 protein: CASSSTGGQETQYF

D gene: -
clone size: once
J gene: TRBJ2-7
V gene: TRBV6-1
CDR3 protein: CASSPRQHRHEQYF

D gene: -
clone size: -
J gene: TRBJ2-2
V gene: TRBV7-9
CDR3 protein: CASSLVPTNTGELFF

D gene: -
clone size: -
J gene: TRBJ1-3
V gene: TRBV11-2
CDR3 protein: CASSLSNSGNTIYF

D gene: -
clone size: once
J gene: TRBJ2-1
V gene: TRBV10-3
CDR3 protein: CAISEEREQFF

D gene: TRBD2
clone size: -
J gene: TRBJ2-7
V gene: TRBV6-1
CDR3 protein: CASEPGTTNREQYF

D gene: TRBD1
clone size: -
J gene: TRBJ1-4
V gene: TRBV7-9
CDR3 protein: CASSLAGQGLFF

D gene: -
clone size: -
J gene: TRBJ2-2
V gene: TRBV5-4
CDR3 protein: CASSLSGNTGELFF

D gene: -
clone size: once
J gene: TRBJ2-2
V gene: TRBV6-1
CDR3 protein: CASSPRGGTGELFF

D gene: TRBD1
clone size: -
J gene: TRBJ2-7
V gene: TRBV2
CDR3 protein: CASSEYRGHGEQYF

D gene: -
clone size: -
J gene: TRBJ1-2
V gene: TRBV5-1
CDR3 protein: CASSLVSTNYGYTF

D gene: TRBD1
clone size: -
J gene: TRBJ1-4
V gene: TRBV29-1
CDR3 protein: CSGRRQGSGPLFF